The source of this T cell receptor (beta chain) is a study of T cell repertoires in cytomegalovirus infection. In the study overall: CMV epitopes in the study were HLA-C-restricted (recently identified) and HLA-B-restricted (well studied). Indications came from public TCR beta signatures; they pointed to CMV infection and to a matching HLA type.

General study results and limits: Individuals carrying CMV plus the relevant HLA were identified by cumulative frequency of public TCR beta families. The response measured ex vivo was dominated by TCR beta clonotypes (HLA-C-restricted and CMV-specific).

CDR1 is SEHNR, CDR2 FQNEAQ, per germline (reference sequence). The CDR3 length is 15 residues. V was shortened by 1 base and J by 1 base, with 8 bases between the two germline ends. Worth noting for this clonotype: The antigen remains undetermined.

TCRdb analysed the reads with MiXCR anew, one entry per CDR3 protein. The sample lists about 920,000 distinct CDR3 sequences, roughly 30% occurring once. Material: cultured CD8+ T cells from PBMCs, obtained from culture after CMV antigen stimulation. This sequence originates from a human donor in good health (CMV status not recorded). Some clones in this sample may be carry-over from other donors' samples. This rearrangement joins TRBV7-9 to TRBJ2-1; D not resolved. The CDR3 protein is CASSLGSGSYNEQFF. The CDR3 nucleotides are TGTGCCAGCAGCTTAGGGTCAGGTTCCTACAATGAGCAGTTCTTC.